The 23 T cell receptor beta chains presented below share a single source sample, sequenced in a study of OX40 agonist ivuxolimab in advanced cancers. The repertoire was sequenced with immunoSEQ multiplex PCR; TCRdb's copy has only in-frame clones and lacks some. The repertoire holds around 94,000 clones, with around 86% as singletons. The material sequenced was CD4+ or CD8+ T cells sorted from blood, taken in a trial of the OX40 agonist ivuxolimab. Every receptor here comes from an adult with an advanced solid tumor such as melanoma, head and neck, liver or kidney cancer.

The rearrangement uses TRBV11-1 and TRBJ1-1; no definite D call. This CDR3 region has 13 residues. Per the germline V gene, CDR1 is SGHAT and CDR2 is FQDESV (reference sequence). V was shortened by 1 base and J by 1 base, with 4 bases between the two germline ends. CDR3 region: CASSLGQNTEAFF. CDR3 bases: TGTGCCAGCAGCTTAGGGCAGAACACTGAAGCTTTCTTT.

The chain recombines TRBV27 with TRBJ2-1, with 7 bases aligning to TRBD1. CDR1 MNHEY and CDR2 SMNVEV come from the germline V gene (reference sequence). The CDR3 loop spans 15 amino acids. V gave up 5 bases and J gave up 6 bases; unmatched junction bases: 10. CDR3 sequence reads: CASSPRPTGSNEQFF. CDR3 bases: TGTGCCAGCAGTCCCCGCCCGACAGGGAGCAATGAGCAGTTCTTC.

The V gene is TRBV6-5, the J gene TRBJ2-5; 12 bases align to TRBD2. Losses at the gene ends were 7 bases for V and 3 bases for J; bases not matched to a gene: 3. The CDR3 loop spans 14 amino acids. CDR1 and CDR2 from the germline V gene are MNHEY and SVGAGI. For the CDR3, the DNA is TGTGCCAGCAAACCTAGCGGGGGGGAAGAGACCCAGTACTTC. This gives the protein CASKPSGGEETQYF.

The chain carries TRBV11-2 and TRBJ2-7, with D unresolved. Trimming cost V 6 bases and J 3 bases, with 6 bases left between them. CDR1 is SGHAT and CDR2 is FQNNGV in the germline V gene. The CDR3 is 11 residues long. The CDR3 sequence: CASRANYEQYF. In DNA, the CDR3 is TGTGCCAGCAGGGCTAACTACGAGCAGTACTTC.

The chain joins TRBV6-5 to TRBJ1-1; TRBD1 matches 7 bases. From germline, CDR1 is MNHEY and CDR2 SVGAGI. The CDR3 is made up of 16 amino acids. V was clipped by 0 bases and J by 1 base; unmatched bases: 5. In DNA form, the CDR3 reads TGTGCCAGCAGTTACTCGTCGCCAGGGGGGAACACTGAAGCTTTCTTT. Its protein is CASSYSSPGGNTEAFF.

The chain links TRBV5-3 to TRBJ1-4, with 8 bases matching TRBD1. TRBV5-3 is an open reading frame, and its role is uncertain. Trimming at V came to 2 bases and at J to 6 bases, leaving 6 bases not matched to a gene. The CDR3 contains 15 residues. For the CDR3, the DNA is TGTGCCAGAAGCTTCATAGGACAGGGCTATGAAAAACTGTTTTTT. It yields the protein CARSFIGQGYEKLFF.

This chain uses TRBV6-1 with TRBJ2-6; D call uncertain. Germline CDR1 and CDR2: MNHNS and SASEGT. This CDR3 contains 15 residues. V lost 5 bases, J lost 4 bases, and 12 bases lay in between. The CDR3 loop reads CASSKKELGANVLTF. As DNA, the CDR3 is TGTGCCAGCAGTAAAAAGGAGCTCGGGGCCAACGTCCTGACTTTC.

This chain links TRBV9 with TRBJ1-2, with 9 bases identical to TRBD1. The trim removed 0 bases at V and 7 bases at J, leaving 4 bases unmatched. This CDR3 is built from 14 residues. The germline V gene has CDR1 SGDLS and CDR2 YYNGEE. The CDR3 bases are TGTGCCAGCAGCGTAGTTGGGACAGGGTCTGGCTACACCTTC. Translation: CASSVVGTGSGYTF.

The chain combines TRBV5-6 with TRBJ2-3; 12 bases map to TRBD1. The V gene end was trimmed by 4 bases and the J gene end by 1 base; junction bases not matched to a gene: 4. CDR3 length equals 16 residues. Germline V gene data show CDR1 as SGHDT and CDR2 as YYEEEE. In DNA, the CDR3 is TGTGCCAGCAGCCAGGGACAGGGGGCACGCACAGATACGCAGTATTTT. Residues: CASSQGQGARTDTQYF.

The count of this clone is one. V usage is TRBV4-3 and J usage is TRBJ2-2, with a weak D call TRBD2 (5 bases). In germline, CDR1 is LGHNA, CDR2 YSLEER. This CDR3 contains 17 residues. Trimming pared 0 bases from V and 4 bases from J, leaving 15 bases between. The CDR3 protein is CASSQEEGGWITGELFF. CDR3 DNA sequence: TGCGCCAGCAGCCAAGAGGAAGGCGGGTGGATCACCGGGGAGCTGTTTTTT.

The CDR3 protein is CSVREGLNTEAFF. For the CDR3, the DNA is TGCAGCGTTCGGGAGGGTTTGAACACTGAAGCTTTCTTT. The V gene is TRBV29-1, the J gene TRBJ1-1; D gene ambiguous. The V gene's germline CDR1 is SQVTM and CDR2 ANQGSEA. The ends were cut back, 5 bases at V and 0 bases at J, with 10 bases in the middle. The CDR3 totals 13 residues.

This clone was seen once. V and J are TRBV11-3 and TRBJ2-3; 12 positions agree with TRBD1. Unmatched junction bases numbered 3, after V lost 3 bases and J lost 5 bases. The germline V gene has CDR1 SGHNT and CDR2 YENEEA. This CDR3 has 15 amino acids. In DNA form, the CDR3 reads TGTGCCAGCAGCTTGGGACAGGGGGCCGGAGATACGCAGTATTTT. It encodes CASSLGQGAGDTQYF.

The J gene is TRBJ1-2, the V gene TRBV19, with D maybe TRBD1 (5 bases). Trimming left V 6 bases short and J 4 bases short, with 18 bases between. This CDR3 is built from 15 residues. Germline assignment: CDR1 LNHDA and CDR2 SQIVND (reference sequence). The CDR3 DNA reads TGTGCCAGTAGAAACCCAGGGAGCCTCTCCTATGGCTACACCTTC. Translating it yields CASRNPGSLSYGYTF.

The rearrangement links TRBV19 to TRBJ1-1; weak D call: TRBD1 (6 bases). V lost 3 bases, J lost 7 bases, and 18 bases lay in between. The CDR3 sequence is 15 residues long. The V gene's germline CDR1 is LNHDA and CDR2 SQIVND (reference sequence). The CDR3 here is CASSITGRPLLEAFF. CDR3 DNA sequence: TGTGCCAGTAGTATCACAGGGAGGCCCCTTCTTGAAGCTTTCTTT.

The J gene is TRBJ2-5, the V gene TRBV11-3; weak D call: TRBD1 (5 bases). The germline V gene has CDR1 SGHNT and CDR2 YENEEA. CDR3 size: 14 residues. V was cut by 3 bases and J by 5 bases, with 13 bases left in between. CDR3 in DNA: TGTGCCAGCAGCTTGGGGCAGGGTATGGAGACCCAGTACTTC. Residues: CASSLGQGMETQYF.

The chain carries TRBV6-1 and TRBJ2-3, with D perhaps TRBD2 (6 bases). This CDR3 is 16 amino acids long. The germline V gene has CDR1 MNHNS and CDR2 SASEGT. V was clipped by 0 bases and J by 6 bases, with 16 bases between them. Here the CDR3 DNA reads TGTGCCAGCAGTGAAGCGCAGGATTCCCGGGGGGATACGCAGTATTTT. Protein product: CASSEAQDSRGDTQYF.

The J gene is TRBJ1-1, the V gene TRBV6-4; D is possibly TRBD1 (5 bases). Germline V gene data show CDR1 as MRHNA and CDR2 as SNTAGT. The ends were cut back, 6 bases at V and 1 base at J, with 15 bases in the middle. CDR3 length equals 15 residues. The CDR3 protein is CASSKQGQRNTEAFF. Written as DNA, the CDR3 is TGTGCCAGCAGCAAGCAAGGACAACGGAACACTGAAGCTTTCTTT.

Comments on this clone: This same CDR3 is encoded by further DNA sequences in the sample. The chain uses TRBV19 and TRBJ1-1; D may be TRBD1 (5 bases). Germline assignment: CDR1 LNHDA and CDR2 SQIVND (reference sequence). The CDR3 is 13 amino acids. V dropped 3 bases and J dropped 1 base, with 6 bases sitting between them. CDR3 in amino acids: CASSIRENTEAFF. In DNA form, the CDR3 reads TGTGCCAGTAGTATCAGGGAGAACACTGAAGCTTTCTTT. The variable domain in full, with the rest retrieved from reference TRBV19 and TRBJ1-1, is DGGITQSPKYLFRKEGQNVTLSCEQNLNHDAMYWYRQDPGQGLRLIYYSQIVNDFQKGDIAEGYSVSREKKESFPLTVTSAQKNPTAFYLCASSIRENTEAFFGQGTRLTVV.

The rearrangement joins TRBV5-1 to TRBJ2-7; TRBD1 matches 9 bases. The CDR3 loop spans 17 amino acids. CDR1 and CDR2 from the germline V gene are SGHRS and YFSETQ. V was pared by 2 bases and J by 4 bases, with 13 bases of the junction left unmatched. The chain's CDR3 is CASSFDGTGRGKYEQYF. The CDR3 DNA sequence: TGCGCCAGCAGCTTTGATGGGACAGGGAGGGGTAAATACGAGCAGTACTTC.

V usage is TRBV7-2 and J usage is TRBJ2-3, with 10 bases identical to TRBD2. Germline V gene data show CDR1 as SGHTA and CDR2 as FQGNSA. The CDR3 totals 16 residues. Germline trimming cut 5 bases from V and 0 bases from J; bases unmatched to any gene: 5. The CDR3 DNA reads as TGTGCCAGCAGCAATCTAGCGGGGGTGAGCACAGATACGCAGTATTTT. It codes for CASSNLAGVSTDTQYF.

The rearrangement joins TRBV19 to TRBJ1-3; D not certain. The CDR3 has 14 residues. The germline V and J ends were trimmed by 5 bases and 0 bases, with 8 bases remaining between them. The germline V gene has CDR1 LNHDA and CDR2 SQIVND (reference sequence). The CDR3 loop reads CASSLRDSGNTIYF. The CDR3 coding sequence is TGTGCCAGTAGTCTCCGGGACTCTGGAAACACCATATATTTT.

This chain connects TRBV7-9 to TRBJ2-1; D is unclear. Trimming pared 5 bases from V and 2 bases from J, leaving 16 bases between. This CDR3 has 16 amino acids. Germline CDR1 is SEHNR and CDR2 is FQNEAQ (reference sequence). This CDR3 is CASSPDLGSTYNEQFF. The CDR3 bases are TGTGCCAGCAGCCCGGACCTCGGTAGCACCTACAATGAGCAGTTCTTC.

The CDR3 loop reads CACSVGTSTEKLFF. CDR3 DNA sequence: TGTGCCTGTTCCGTGGGAACAAGTACTGAAAAACTGTTTTTT. The genes are TRBV30 and TRBJ1-4, with D uncertain. Germline CDR1 and CDR2: GTSNPN and SVGIG (reference sequence). CDR3 length equals 14 residues. V lost 6 bases and J lost 7, with 18 bases in between.